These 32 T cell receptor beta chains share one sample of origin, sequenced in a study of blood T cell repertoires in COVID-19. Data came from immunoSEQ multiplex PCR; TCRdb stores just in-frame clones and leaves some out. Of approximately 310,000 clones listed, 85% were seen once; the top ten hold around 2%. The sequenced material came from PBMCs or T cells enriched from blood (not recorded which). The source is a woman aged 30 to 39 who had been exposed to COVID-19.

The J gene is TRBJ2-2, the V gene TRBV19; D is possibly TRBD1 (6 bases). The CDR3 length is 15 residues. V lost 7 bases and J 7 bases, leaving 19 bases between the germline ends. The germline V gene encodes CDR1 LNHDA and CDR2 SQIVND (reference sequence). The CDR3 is CASTGRTAGDGELFF. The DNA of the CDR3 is TGTGCCAGTACAGGACGGACAGCCGGTGACGGGGAGCTGTTTTTT.

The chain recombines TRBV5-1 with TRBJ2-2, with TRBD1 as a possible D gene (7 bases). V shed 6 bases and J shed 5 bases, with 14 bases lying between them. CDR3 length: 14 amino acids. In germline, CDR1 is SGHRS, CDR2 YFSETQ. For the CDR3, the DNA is TGCGCCAGCAAGTATCCAGGGGGGACCGGGGAGCTGTTTTTT. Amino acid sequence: CASKYPGGTGELFF.

The CDR3 region has the DNA TGTGCCACCAGTGGTAAGACAGGGGAATGGACTGAAGCTTTCTTT. It yields the protein CATSGKTGEWTEAFF. The chain recombines TRBV24-1 with TRBJ1-1, with 8 bases matching TRBD1. Germline CDR1 KGHDR, CDR2 SFDVKD. CDR3 length: 15 amino acids. V was pared by 5 bases and J by 5 bases, with 9 bases of the junction left unmatched.

As DNA, the CDR3 is TGCGCCAGCAGCTTAGGGGACAGGCCCACCGGGGAGCTGTTTTTT. Encoded protein: CASSLGDRPTGELFF. V is TRBV5-1 and J is TRBJ2-2; 8 bases line up with TRBD1. The CDR3 sequence is 15 residues long. J lost 4 bases, V lost 2 bases, and 4 bases had no gene match. In germline, CDR1 is SGHRS, CDR2 YFSETQ.

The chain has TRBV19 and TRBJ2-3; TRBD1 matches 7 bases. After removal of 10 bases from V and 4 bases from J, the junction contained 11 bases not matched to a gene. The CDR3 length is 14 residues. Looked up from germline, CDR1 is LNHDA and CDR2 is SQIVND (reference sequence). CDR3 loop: CATGRGQRADTQYF. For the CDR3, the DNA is TGTGCCACCGGAAGGGGGCAACGGGCAGATACGCAGTATTTT.

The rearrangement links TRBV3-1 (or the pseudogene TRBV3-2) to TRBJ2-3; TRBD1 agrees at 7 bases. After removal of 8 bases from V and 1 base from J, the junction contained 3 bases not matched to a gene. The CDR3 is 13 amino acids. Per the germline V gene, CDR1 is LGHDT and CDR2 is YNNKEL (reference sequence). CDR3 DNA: TGTGCCAGCTCAAGGGGGCGCACAGATACGCAGTATTTT. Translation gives CASSRGRTDTQYF.

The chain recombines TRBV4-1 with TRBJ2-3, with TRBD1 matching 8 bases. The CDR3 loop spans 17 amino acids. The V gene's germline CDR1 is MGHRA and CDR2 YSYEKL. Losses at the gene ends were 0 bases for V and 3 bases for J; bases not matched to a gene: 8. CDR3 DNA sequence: TGCGCCAGCAGCCAAGATCCCACAGGGGGTAGGACAGATACGCAGTATTTT. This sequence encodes CASSQDPTGGRTDTQYF.

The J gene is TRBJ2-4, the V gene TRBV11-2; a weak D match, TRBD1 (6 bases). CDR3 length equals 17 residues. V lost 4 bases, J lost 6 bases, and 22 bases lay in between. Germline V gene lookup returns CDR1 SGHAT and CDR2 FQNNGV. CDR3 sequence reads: CASSSFHQGIGGNIQYF. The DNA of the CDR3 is TGTGCCAGCAGCTCCTTTCATCAGGGGATTGGTGGAAACATTCAGTACTTC.

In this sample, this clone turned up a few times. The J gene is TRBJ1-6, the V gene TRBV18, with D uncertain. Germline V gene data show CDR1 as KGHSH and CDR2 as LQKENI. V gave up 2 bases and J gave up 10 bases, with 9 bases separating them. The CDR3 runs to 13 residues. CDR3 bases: TGTGCCAGCTCACCAAAGCGTGAATCACCCCTCCACTTT. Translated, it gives CASSPKRESPLHF.

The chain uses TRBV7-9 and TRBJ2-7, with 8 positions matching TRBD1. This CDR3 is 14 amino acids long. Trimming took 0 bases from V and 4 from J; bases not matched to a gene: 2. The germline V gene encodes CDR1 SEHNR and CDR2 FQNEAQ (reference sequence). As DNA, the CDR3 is TGTGCCAGCAGCTTAGCCAGGGGGCAATACGAGCAGTACTTC. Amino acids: CASSLARGQYEQYF.

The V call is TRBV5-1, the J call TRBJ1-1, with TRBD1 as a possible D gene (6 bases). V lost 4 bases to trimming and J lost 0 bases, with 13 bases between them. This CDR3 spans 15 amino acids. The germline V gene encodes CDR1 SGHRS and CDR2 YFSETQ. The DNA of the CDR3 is TGCGCCAGCAGCCTCCTTGGACAGATGAACACTGAAGCTTTCTTT. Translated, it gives CASSLLGQMNTEAFF.

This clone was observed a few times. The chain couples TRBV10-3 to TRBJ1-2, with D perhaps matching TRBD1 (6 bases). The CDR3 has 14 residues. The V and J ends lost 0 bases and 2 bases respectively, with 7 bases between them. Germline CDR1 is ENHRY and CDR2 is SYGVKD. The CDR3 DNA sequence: TGTGCCATCAGTGAGTCTCAGGGGAACTATGGCTACACCTTC. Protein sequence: CAISESQGNYGYTF.

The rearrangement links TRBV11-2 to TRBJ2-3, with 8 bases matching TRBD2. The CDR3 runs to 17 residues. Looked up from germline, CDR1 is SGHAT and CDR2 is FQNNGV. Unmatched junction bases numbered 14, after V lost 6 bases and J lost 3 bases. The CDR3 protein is CASSPSISGTRTDTQYF. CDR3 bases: TGTGCCAGCAGTCCGAGTATATCCGGGACTAGGACAGATACGCAGTATTTT.

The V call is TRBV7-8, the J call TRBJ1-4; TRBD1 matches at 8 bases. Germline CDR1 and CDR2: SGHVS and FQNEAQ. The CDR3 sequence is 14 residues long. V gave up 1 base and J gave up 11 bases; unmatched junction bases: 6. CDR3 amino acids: CASSLGSGGDKLFF. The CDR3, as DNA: TGTGCCAGCAGCTTAGGTTCAGGGGGCGATAAACTGTTTTTT.

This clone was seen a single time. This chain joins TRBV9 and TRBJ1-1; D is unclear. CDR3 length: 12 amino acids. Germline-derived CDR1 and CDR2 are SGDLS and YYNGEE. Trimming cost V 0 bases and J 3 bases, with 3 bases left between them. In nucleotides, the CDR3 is TGTGCCAGCAGCGTAGGCGACACTGAAGCTTTCTTT. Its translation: CASSVGDTEAFF.

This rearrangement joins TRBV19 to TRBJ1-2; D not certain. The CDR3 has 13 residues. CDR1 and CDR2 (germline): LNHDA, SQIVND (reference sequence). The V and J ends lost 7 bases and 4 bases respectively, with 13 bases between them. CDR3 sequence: CASINNVGYGYTF. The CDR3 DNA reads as TGTGCCAGTATTAATAACGTCGGCTATGGCTACACCTTC.

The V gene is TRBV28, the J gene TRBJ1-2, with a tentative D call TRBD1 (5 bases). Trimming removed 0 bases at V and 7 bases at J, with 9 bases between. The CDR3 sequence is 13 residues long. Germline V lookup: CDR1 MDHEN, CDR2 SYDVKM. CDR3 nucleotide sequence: TGTGCCAGCAGTTTATGGCAGGGCAGTGGCTACACCTTC. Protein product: CASSLWQGSGYTF.

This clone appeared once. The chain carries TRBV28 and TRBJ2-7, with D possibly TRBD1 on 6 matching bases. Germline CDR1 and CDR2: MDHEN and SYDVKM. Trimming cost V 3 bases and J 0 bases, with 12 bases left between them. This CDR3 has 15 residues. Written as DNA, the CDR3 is TGTGCCAGCAGTTTTCGTCTGGACAGCTCCTACGAGCAGTACTTC. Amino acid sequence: CASSFRLDSSYEQYF.

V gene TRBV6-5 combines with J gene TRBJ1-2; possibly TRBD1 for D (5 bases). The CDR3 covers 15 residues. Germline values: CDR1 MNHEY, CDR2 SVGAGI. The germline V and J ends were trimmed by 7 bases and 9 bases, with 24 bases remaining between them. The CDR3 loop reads CASIVHRPPKGSYTF. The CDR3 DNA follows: TGTGCCAGCATTGTGCACAGGCCTCCTAAGGGGAGCTACACCTTC.

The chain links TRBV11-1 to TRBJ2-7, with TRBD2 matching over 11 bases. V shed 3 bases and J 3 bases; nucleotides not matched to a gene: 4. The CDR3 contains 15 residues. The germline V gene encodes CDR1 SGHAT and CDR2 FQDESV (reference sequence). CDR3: CASSFLGLAVYEQYF. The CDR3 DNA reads TGTGCCAGCAGCTTCTTGGGACTAGCGGTCTACGAGCAGTACTTC. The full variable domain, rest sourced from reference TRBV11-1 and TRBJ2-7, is EAEVAQSPRYKITEKSQAVAFWCDPISGHATLYWYRQILGQGPELLVQFQDESVVDDSQLPKDRFSAERLKGVDSTLKIQPAELGDSAMYLCASSFLGLAVYEQYFGPGTRLTVT.

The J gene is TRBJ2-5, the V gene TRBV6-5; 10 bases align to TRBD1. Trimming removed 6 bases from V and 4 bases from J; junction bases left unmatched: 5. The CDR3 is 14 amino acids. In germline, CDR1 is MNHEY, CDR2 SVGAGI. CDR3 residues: CASRLTGGLETQYF. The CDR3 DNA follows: TGTGCCAGCAGATTGACAGGGGGCCTAGAGACCCAGTACTTC.

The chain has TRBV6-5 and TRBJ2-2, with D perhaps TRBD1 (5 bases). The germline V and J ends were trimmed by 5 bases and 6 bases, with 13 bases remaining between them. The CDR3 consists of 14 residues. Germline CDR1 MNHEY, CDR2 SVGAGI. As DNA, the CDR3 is TGTGCCAGCAGTAAAACTTGGGGCGCCGGGGAGCTGTTTTTT. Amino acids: CASSKTWGAGELFF.

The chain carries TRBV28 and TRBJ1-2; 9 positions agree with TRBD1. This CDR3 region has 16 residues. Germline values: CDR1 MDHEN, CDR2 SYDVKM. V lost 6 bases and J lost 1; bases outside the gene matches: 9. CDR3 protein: CASSSPGQGFNYGYTF. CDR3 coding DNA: TGTGCCAGCAGCTCTCCGGGACAGGGTTTTAACTATGGCTACACCTTC.

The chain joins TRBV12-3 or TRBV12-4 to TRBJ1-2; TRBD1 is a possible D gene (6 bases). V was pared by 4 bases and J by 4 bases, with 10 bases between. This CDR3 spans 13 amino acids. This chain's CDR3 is CASSSTGFYGYTF. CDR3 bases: TGTGCCAGCAGTTCAACAGGGTTCTATGGCTACACCTTC.

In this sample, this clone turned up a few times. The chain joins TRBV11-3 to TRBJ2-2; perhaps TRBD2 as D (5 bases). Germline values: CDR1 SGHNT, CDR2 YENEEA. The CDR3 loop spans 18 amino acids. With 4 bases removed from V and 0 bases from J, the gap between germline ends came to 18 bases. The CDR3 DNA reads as TGTGCCAGCAGCTCCGTAAGAGAGGGAAGGACGAACACCGGGGAGCTGTTTTTT. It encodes CASSSVREGRTNTGELFF.

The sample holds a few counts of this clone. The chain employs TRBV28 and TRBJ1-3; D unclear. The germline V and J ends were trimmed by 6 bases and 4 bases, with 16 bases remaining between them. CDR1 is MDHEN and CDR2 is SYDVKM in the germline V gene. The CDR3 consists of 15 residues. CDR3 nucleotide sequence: TGTGCCAGCAGCCCCTTGATCGCGGAAGGAAACACCATATATTTT. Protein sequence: CASSPLIAEGNTIYF.

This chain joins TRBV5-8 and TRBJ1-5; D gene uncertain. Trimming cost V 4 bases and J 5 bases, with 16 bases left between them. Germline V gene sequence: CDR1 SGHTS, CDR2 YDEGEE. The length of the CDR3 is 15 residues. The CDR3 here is CASSPFNSLHQPQHF. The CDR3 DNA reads TGTGCCAGCAGCCCCTTTAACAGTCTTCATCAGCCCCAGCATTTT. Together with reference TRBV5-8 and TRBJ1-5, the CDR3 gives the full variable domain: EAGVTQSPTHLIKTRGQQATLRCSPISGHTSVYWYQQALGLGLQFLLWYDEGEERNRGNFPPRFSGRQFPNYSSELNVNALELEDSALYLCASSPFNSLHQPQHFGDGTRLSIL.

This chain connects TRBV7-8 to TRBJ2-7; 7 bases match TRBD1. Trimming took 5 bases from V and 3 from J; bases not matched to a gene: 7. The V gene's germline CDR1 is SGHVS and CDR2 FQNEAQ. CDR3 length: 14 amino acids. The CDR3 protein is CASSRNRGHYEQYF. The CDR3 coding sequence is TGTGCCAGCAGCCGAAACAGGGGCCACTACGAGCAGTACTTC.

This CDR3 is CASSPSQGKAYEQYF. The CDR3 DNA is TGCGCCAGCAGCCCTTCTCAGGGCAAAGCCTACGAGCAGTACTTC. The chain uses TRBV5-1 and TRBJ2-7; D is possibly TRBD1 (5 bases). The germline V gene encodes CDR1 SGHRS and CDR2 YFSETQ. The CDR3 is 15 amino acids. Trimming removed 4 bases from V and 2 bases from J, with 16 bases in between.

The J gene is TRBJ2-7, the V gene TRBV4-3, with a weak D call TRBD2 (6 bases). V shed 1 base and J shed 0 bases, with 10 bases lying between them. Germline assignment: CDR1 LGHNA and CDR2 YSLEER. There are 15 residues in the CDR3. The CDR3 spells CASSQGASVSYEQYF. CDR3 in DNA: TGCGCCAGCAGCCAAGGGGCTAGCGTCTCCTACGAGCAGTACTTC.

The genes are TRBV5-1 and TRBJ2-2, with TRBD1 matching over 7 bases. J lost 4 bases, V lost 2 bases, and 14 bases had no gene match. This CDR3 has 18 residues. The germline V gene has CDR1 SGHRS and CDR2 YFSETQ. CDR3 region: CASSLTPGQRTTTGELFF. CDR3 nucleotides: TGCGCCAGCAGCTTAACCCCGGGACAGCGAACAACCACCGGGGAGCTGTTTTTT.

The CDR3: CASSRQDTLNYGYTF. For the CDR3, the DNA is TGTGCCAGTAGTAGACAGGATACCTTAAACTATGGCTACACCTTC. The chain employs TRBV19 and TRBJ1-2; D is perhaps TRBD1 (6 bases). CDR3 length: 15 amino acids. Per the germline V gene, CDR1 is LNHDA and CDR2 is SQIVND (reference sequence). V dropped 4 bases and J dropped 2 bases, with 14 bases sitting between them.